The TCR beta chain described here comes from a study of shared clonotypes between healthy human individuals. This CDR3 has 16 amino acids. Trimming removed 0 bases from V and 8 bases from J, with 14 bases in between. The germline CDR1 and CDR2 sequences are MNHEY and SMNVEV (reference sequence). Only in-frame clones appear in the TCRdb table, and some are missing; sequencing was by immunoSEQ multiplex PCR. The sample lists a few million clones; more than 85% were seen once. The specimen was naive CD4+ T cells from PBMCs. Sample subset: CD45RA+ positively selected. This TCR came from a man younger than 35 in good health. Some clones in this sample may be carry-over from other donors' samples. The rearrangement uses TRBV27 and TRBJ2-6; D gene uncertain. This CDR3 reads CASSLSGRTDPNVLTF. Written as DNA, the CDR3 is TGTGCCAGCAGTTTATCGGGCAGGACGGACCCCAACGTCCTGACTTTC. The whole variable domain, filled in from reference TRBV27 and TRBJ2-6, reads EAQVTQNPRYLITVTGKKLTVTCSQNMNHEYMSWYRQDPGLGLRQIYYSMNVEVTDKGDVPEGYKVSRKEKRNFPLILESPSPNQTSLYFCASSLSGRTDPNVLTFGAGSRLTVL.